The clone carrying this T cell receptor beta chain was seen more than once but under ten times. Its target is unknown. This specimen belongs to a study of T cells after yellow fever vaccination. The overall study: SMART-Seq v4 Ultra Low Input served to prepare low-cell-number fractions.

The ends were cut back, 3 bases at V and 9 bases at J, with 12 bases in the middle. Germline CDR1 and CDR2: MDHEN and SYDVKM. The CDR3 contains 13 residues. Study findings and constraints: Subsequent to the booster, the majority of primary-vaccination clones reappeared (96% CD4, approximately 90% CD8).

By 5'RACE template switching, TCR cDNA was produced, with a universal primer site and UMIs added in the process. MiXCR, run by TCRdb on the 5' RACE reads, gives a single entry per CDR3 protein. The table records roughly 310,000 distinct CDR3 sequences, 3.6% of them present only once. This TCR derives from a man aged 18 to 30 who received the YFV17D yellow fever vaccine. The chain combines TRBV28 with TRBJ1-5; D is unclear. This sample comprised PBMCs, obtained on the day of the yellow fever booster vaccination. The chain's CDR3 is CASSLEGARPQHF. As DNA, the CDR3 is TGTGCCAGCAGTTTGGAGGGTGCAAGGCCCCAGCATTTT. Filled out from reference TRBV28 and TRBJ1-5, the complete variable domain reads DVKVTQSSRYLVKRTGEKVFLECVQDMDHENMFWYRQDPGLGLRLIYFSYDVKMKEKGDIPEGYSVSREKKERFSLILESASTNQTSMYLCASSLEGARPQHFGDGTRLSIL.